This T cell receptor beta chain was identified during a study of cytomegalovirus exposure and HLA in healthy donors. The PCR used 60 Vbeta and 13 Jbeta primers. TCRdb's copy holds only in-frame clones and misses some; the assay was immunoSEQ multiplex PCR. Of about 73,000 clones in the sample, 65% to 80% were seen once. General study points: Prior analysis indicated that the majority of TCR beta V segments exhibited productivity approximately 87% or approximately 30% of the time.

The CDR3 spans 15 residues. V lost 6 bases and J lost 4, with 19 bases in between. Per germline, CDR1 SGHTA and CDR2 FQGNSA. Of note for this clone: The antigen is not known.

The donors, nominally healthy at sampling, likely had unrecorded immune exposures. The material sequenced was PBMCs. The genes are TRBV7-2 and TRBJ2-7, with D possibly being TRBD2 (5 bases). This sequence originates from a man aged 70 or older in good health and CMV-seronegative. The CDR3 DNA is TGTGCCAGCAGAGGAGGACCCCTCAGCCTTTACGAGCAGTACTTC. Protein product: CASRGGPLSLYEQYF.